This T cell receptor (beta chain) comes out of a study of graft-versus-host responses after intestinal transplantation. Using immunoSEQ multiplex PCR, the repertoire was profiled, and TCRdb retains in-frame clones only, with some absent. The repertoire includes about 20,000 clones, about 89% of them detected once, and around 49% sits in the top ten. The material sequenced was bone marrow, taken approximately 19 weeks after transplant. The receptor was isolated from a human patient who received an intestinal transplant, so some T cells may come from the graft donor.

The CDR3 DNA reads TGTGCCAGCAGATCGGAGGGCCTGGAGACCCAGTACTTC. As protein: CASRSEGLETQYF. V gene TRBV27 combines with J gene TRBJ2-5; possibly TRBD2 for D (6 bases). The CDR3 loop spans 13 amino acids. The germline V gene has CDR1 MNHEY and CDR2 SMNVEV (reference sequence). V was clipped by 6 bases and J by 5 bases, with 13 bases between them.